This T cell receptor beta chain is from a study of T cells in localized non-small cell lung cancer. Study outcomes and limitations: Sequencing covered just one tumor region, so heterogeneity cannot be ruled out. Uninvolved adjacent lung showed the highest T cell clonality, exceeding tumor. There was an association of higher blood T cell density with longer overall survival.

Comments on this clone: Its antigen remains unknown.

Only in-frame clones appear in the TCRdb table, and some are missing; sequencing was by immunoSEQ multiplex PCR. The table records roughly 2,800 clones, around 24% of them present only once. The clonotype was recovered from a male donor at least 60 years old with stage II lung adenocarcinoma. The material sequenced was lung tumor tissue, taken before any cancer treatment.

The DNA of the CDR3 is TGTGCCAGCTCACCAATACAGGGGGCTATGAACACTGAAGCTTTCTTT. It specifies CASSPIQGAMNTEAFF. This rearrangement joins TRBV18 to TRBJ1-1, with 9 nucleotides matching TRBD1. J gave up 0 bases and V 2 bases, and 4 bases lay outside the gene matches. Per the germline V gene, CDR1 is KGHSH and CDR2 is LQKENI. CDR3 length equals 16 residues.